One T cell receptor (beta chain) is described in this entry. This CDR3 region has 15 residues. V lost 3 bases and J lost 4, with 16 bases in between. In germline, CDR1 is LGHNA, CDR2 YSLEER. This sample is drawn from a study of cytomegalovirus exposure and HLA in healthy donors. Amplification used 60 Vbeta primers and 13 Jbeta primers. Assay used: immunoSEQ multiplex PCR; TCRdb lists only in-frame clones, some missing. The sample holds roughly 150,000 clones, 80% seen once. This receptor was taken from a man in his late teens or twenties in good health and CMV-seropositive. The chain uses TRBV4-3 and TRBJ2-7; tentatively, D is TRBD1 (6 bases). What was sequenced was PBMCs. CDR3 sequence: CASSQDRDTAYEQYF. In nucleotides, the CDR3 is TGCGCCAGCAGCCAGGACCGGGACACTGCTTACGAGCAGTACTTC.